Sequencing of this TCR beta chain was carried out in a study of T cells in narcolepsy. On the study more broadly: Donors had narcolepsy type 1 or type 2, or were healthy controls.

Study-level results: Healthy controls reportedly lacked the autoreactive clonotypes serially found in patients' blood.

Generated by immunoSEQ multiplex PCR, the TCRdb table keeps only in-frame clones and is missing some. The table lists approximately 32,000 clones, roughly 87% of them singletons, with more than 0.65% in the top ten. The CDR3 contains 15 residues. Germline CDR1 SGHVS, CDR2 FQNEAQ. After removal of 2 bases from V and 2 bases from J, the junction contained 1 base not matched to a gene. Notes on this clone: Its antigen is unidentified.

The TCR originated in a human donor with narcolepsy. The chain employs TRBV7-8 and TRBJ2-2; TRBD2 matches 8 bases. Sequenced input: CD45RA- memory CD4+ T cells from PBMCs. The CDR3 here is CASSLSGRNTGELFF. In nucleotides, the CDR3 is TGTGCCAGCAGCTTAAGCGGGAGAAACACCGGGGAGCTGTTTTTT.